This is a list of T cell receptor beta chains from one sample in a study of regulatory T cells in long-lasting Graves disease. TCRdb re-called the multiplex PCR reads through MiXCR, storing one row per CDR3 protein. The sample lists more than 650,000 distinct CDR3 sequences, 30% occurring once. The sample was peripheral blood mononuclear cells (PBMCs), taken when the disease was refractory, from a patient treated with antithyroid drugs. The receptor set was obtained from a female donor with Graves disease. The conserved cysteine and the conserved F or W are not part of the CDR3 here. Clone size, where shown, is once, few, many, or a class for clones that have expanded.

CDR3: ASSFGPLGGYTEAF
size: once
V: TRBV12-3/TRBV12-4
J: TRBJ1-1

CDR3: ASSRPGGGETQY
size: few
V: TRBV3-1
J: TRBJ2-5

CDR3: ASSRRLSGNTIY
size: few
V: TRBV6-2/TRBV6-3
J: TRBJ1-3

CDR3: ASSLVSDRGHGYT
size: once
V: TRBV5-1
J: TRBJ1-2

CDR3: ASSEFAGNTEAF
size: .
V: TRBV25-1
J: TRBJ1-1

CDR3: SARGGGSPAAYGYT
size: few
V: TRBV20-1
J: TRBJ1-2

CDR3: ASRFDRTNTGELF
size: few
V: TRBV27
J: TRBJ2-2

CDR3: ASSFFDRVGYGYT
size: once
V: TRBV25-1
J: TRBJ1-2

CDR3: ASRQAEINSPLH
size: many
V: TRBV28
J: TRBJ1-6

CDR3: ASSSLTGQPQH
size: .
V: TRBV27
J: TRBJ1-5

CDR3: ASRLGGYSYEQY
size: .
V: TRBV5-1
J: TRBJ2-7

CDR3: ASSLGLVPDTQY
size: .
V: TRBV7-3
J: TRBJ2-3

CDR3: ASSLGGHRNTIY
size: .
V: TRBV12-3/TRBV12-4
J: TRBJ1-3

CDR3: ASSSIKGQGSYEQY
size: many
V: TRBV11-2
J: TRBJ2-7

CDR3: ASSFYTSYEQY
size: .
V: TRBV6-2/TRBV6-3
J: TRBJ2-7

CDR3: ASSATDSYEQY
size: .
V: TRBV9
J: TRBJ2-7

CDR3: ASSHRTDPQPQH
size: few
V: TRBV19
J: TRBJ1-5

CDR3: ASTSDGSSTGELF
size: .
V: TRBV5-1
J: TRBJ2-2

CDR3: SARDTTGTGWNTEAF
size: .
V: TRBV20-1
J: TRBJ1-1

CDR3: SVGRSEAF
size: .
V: TRBV29-1
J: TRBJ1-1

CDR3: SARDPGSGNTIY
size: .
V: TRBV20-1
J: TRBJ1-3

CDR3: ASSLGAPYEQY
size: .
V: TRBV27
J: TRBJ2-7

CDR3: ASKTGHMEETQY
size: .
V: TRBV2
J: .

CDR3: ASGQANTGELF
size: .
V: TRBV6-2/TRBV6-3
J: TRBJ2-2

CDR3: ASSSTGLAGGTGETQY
size: many
V: TRBV12-3/TRBV12-4
J: TRBJ2-5

CDR3: ASSEGIYNYGYT
size: few
V: TRBV2
J: TRBJ1-2

CDR3: ASSEFGLNYGYT
size: few
V: TRBV25-1
J: TRBJ1-2

CDR3: ASSQDPAGSNTGELF
size: once
V: TRBV4-2
J: TRBJ2-2

CDR3: SAHLPRIGRQF
size: .
V: TRBV20-1
J: TRBJ2-1

CDR3: ASGTTGEAYGYT
size: many
V: TRBV12-3/TRBV12-4
J: TRBJ1-2

CDR3: ASSLGETWMGSETQY
size: .
V: TRBV11-2
J: TRBJ2-5

CDR3: ASSQSAAIYGYT
size: few
V: TRBV3-1
J: TRBJ1-2

CDR3: ASSLPGTQGNTIY
size: few
V: TRBV28
J: TRBJ1-3

CDR3: AWSVWGMDTEAF
size: once
V: TRBV30
J: TRBJ1-1

CDR3: SALKNTEAF
size: .
V: TRBV20-1
J: TRBJ1-1

CDR3: ASSLMSYSYEQY
size: .
V: TRBV5-1
J: TRBJ2-7

CDR3: AWRRLGGETQY
size: few
V: TRBV30
J: TRBJ2-5

CDR3: ASSSIGANTEAF
size: many
V: TRBV28
J: TRBJ1-1

CDR3: ATSRGRQHSNQPQH
size: few
V: TRBV15
J: TRBJ1-5

CDR3: ASSHRTSGEETQY
size: many
V: TRBV28
J: TRBJ2-5

CDR3: ASSQDRVGRD
size: .
V: TRBV12-3/TRBV12-4
J: TRBJ2-7

CDR3: ASRPTDTYGYT
size: many
V: TRBV12-3/TRBV12-4
J: TRBJ1-2

CDR3: AWSVLVVTGIAGELF
size: .
V: TRBV30
J: TRBJ2-2

CDR3: ASSPNFAKFYEQY
size: once
V: TRBV12-3/TRBV12-4
J: TRBJ2-7

CDR3: ASSERRLAANTGELF
size: .
V: TRBV9
J: TRBJ2-2

CDR3: ASSSGQGTGTQY
size: .
V: TRBV7-6
J: TRBJ2-3

CDR3: ASLVGVSGYT
size: few
V: TRBV6-1
J: TRBJ1-2

CDR3: ASSSKGQQETQY
size: many
V: TRBV11-3
J: TRBJ2-5

CDR3: SVEDPTGLPAKLF
size: .
V: TRBV29-1
J: TRBJ1-4

CDR3: ASSLWQGDEQY
size: many
V: TRBV13
J: TRBJ2-7

CDR3: ASSGGAHYEQY
size: many
V: TRBV12-3/TRBV12-4
J: TRBJ2-7

CDR3: SAGTAYGYT
size: few
V: TRBV29-1
J: TRBJ1-2

CDR3: ASSYSRQGANQPQH
size: .
V: TRBV28
J: TRBJ1-5

CDR3: ASTLQGVRNQPQH
size: .
V: TRBV6-1
J: TRBJ1-5

CDR3: SVDQSGGNTGELF
size: .
V: TRBV29-1
J: TRBJ2-2

CDR3: ASSFAGGHQPQH
size: .
V: TRBV12-3/TRBV12-4
J: TRBJ1-5

CDR3: ASSFTTSRGETQY
size: .
V: TRBV7-3
J: TRBJ2-5

CDR3: ASSYNLAGFEQY
size: many
V: TRBV6-5
J: TRBJ2-7

CDR3: ASSMSPQDTGELF
size: .
V: TRBV19
J: TRBJ2-2